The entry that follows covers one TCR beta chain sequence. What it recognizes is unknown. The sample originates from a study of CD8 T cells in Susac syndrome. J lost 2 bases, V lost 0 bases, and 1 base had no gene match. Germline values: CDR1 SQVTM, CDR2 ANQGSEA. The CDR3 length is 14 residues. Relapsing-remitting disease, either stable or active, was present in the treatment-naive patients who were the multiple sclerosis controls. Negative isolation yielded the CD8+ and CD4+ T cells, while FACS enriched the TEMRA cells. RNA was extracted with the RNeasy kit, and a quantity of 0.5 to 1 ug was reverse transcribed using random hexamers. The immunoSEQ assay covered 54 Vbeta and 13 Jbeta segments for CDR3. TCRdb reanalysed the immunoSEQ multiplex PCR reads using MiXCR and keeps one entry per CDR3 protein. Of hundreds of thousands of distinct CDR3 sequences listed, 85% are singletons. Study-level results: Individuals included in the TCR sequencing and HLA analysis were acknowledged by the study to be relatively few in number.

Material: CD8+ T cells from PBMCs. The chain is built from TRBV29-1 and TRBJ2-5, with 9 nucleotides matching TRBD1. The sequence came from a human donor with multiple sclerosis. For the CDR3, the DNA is TGCAGCGTTGAAGACGGGACAGGGCAAGAGACCCAGTACTTC. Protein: CSVEDGTGQETQYF. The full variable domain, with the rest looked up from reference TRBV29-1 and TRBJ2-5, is SAVISQKPSRDICQRGTSLTIQCQVDSQVTMMFWYRQQPGQSLTLIATANQGSEATYESGFVIDKFPISRPNLTFSTLTVSNMSPEDSSIYLCSVEDGTGQETQYFGPGTRLLVL.